This entry features one T cell receptor (beta chain) sequence. Clones were sequenced by immunoSEQ multiplex PCR, and TCRdb holds only the in-frame ones, with some missing. The sample yields some 350,000 clones, more than 70% seen once. This entry comes from a study of blood T cell repertoires in COVID-19. V lost 3 bases, J lost 4 bases, and 12 bases lay in between. This CDR3 comprises 15 residues. Looked up from germline, CDR1 is LNHDA and CDR2 is SQIVND (reference sequence). The chain is built from TRBV19 and TRBJ1-4; D gene ambiguous. Sequencing was done on a sample of PBMCs or T cells enriched from blood (not recorded which). This clonotype originated in a woman between 25 and 40 years old who had recovered from COVID-19. In DNA form, the CDR3 reads TGTGCCAGTAGTATGGTTGCAGGCGTTAATGAAAAACTGTTTTTT. It yields the protein CASSMVAGVNEKLFF.